This TCR beta chain derives from a study of shared clonotypes between healthy human individuals. Findings of the study overall: Sequencing depth was predicted to influence how clonotypes are shared among donors.

As regards this clone: The antigen is undetermined.

DNA at about 200 ng, 25,000 to 30,000 T cell genomes, went into sorted-subset replicate PCRs. Data came from immunoSEQ multiplex PCR; TCRdb stores just in-frame clones and leaves some out. The table shows hundreds of thousands of clones, with about 80% occurring only once. Donors, without exception, were Caucasian adults residing in Nashville, Tennessee. CD45RA-negative memory and CD45RA+ naive subsets were split from the CD4+ cells. Trimming cost V 5 bases and J 3 bases, with 14 bases left between them. The CDR3 is 15 residues long. CDR1 SNHLY and CDR2 FYNNEI come from the germline V gene. The sample taken for sequencing was memory CD4+ T cells sorted from blood. As to subset: CD45RA-negative fraction. This rearrangement joins TRBV2 to TRBJ2-1, with D possibly matching TRBD1 (6 bases). This TCR came from a young woman in good health. In nucleotides, the CDR3 is TGTGCCAGCAGTAAGGACAGTGCAAACTACAATGAGCAGTTCTTC. Protein product: CASSKDSANYNEQFF.